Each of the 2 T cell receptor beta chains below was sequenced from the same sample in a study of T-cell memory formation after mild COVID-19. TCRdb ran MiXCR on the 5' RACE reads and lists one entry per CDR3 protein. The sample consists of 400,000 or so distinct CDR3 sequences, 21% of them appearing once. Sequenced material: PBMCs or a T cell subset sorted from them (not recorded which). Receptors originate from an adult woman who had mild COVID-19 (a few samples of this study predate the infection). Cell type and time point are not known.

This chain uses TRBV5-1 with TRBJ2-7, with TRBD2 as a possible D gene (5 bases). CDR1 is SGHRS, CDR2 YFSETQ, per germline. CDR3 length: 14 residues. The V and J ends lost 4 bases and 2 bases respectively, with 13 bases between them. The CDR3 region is CASSPRAGAYEQYF. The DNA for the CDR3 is TGCGCCAGCAGCCCGAGGGCAGGCGCCTACGAGCAGTACTTC.

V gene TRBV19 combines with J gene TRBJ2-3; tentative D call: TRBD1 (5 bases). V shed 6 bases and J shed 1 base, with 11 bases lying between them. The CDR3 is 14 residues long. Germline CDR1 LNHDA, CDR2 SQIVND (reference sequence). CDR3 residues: CASREQGGTDTQYF. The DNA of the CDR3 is TGTGCCAGTAGGGAGCAGGGCGGCACAGATACGCAGTATTTT.